The 23 T cell receptor beta chains presented below share a single source sample, sequenced in a study of cytomegalovirus exposure and HLA in healthy donors. Vbeta (60) and Jbeta (13) primers were used in the PCR. TCRdb's table, derived via immunoSEQ multiplex PCR, lists solely in-frame clones and lacks some. Among fewer than 200,000 clones listed, about 85% were seen once. Sequenced sample: PBMCs. The receptors here all came from a woman between 45 and 60 years old in good health and CMV-seropositive.

CDR3: CASSRRLAGLQETQYF. The CDR3 DNA reads as TGTGCCAGCAGCCGGAGACTAGCGGGACTTCAAGAGACCCAGTACTTC. The rearrangement uses TRBV5-4 and TRBJ2-5; 11 nucleotides align to TRBD2. Germline values: CDR1 SGHNT, CDR2 YYREEE (reference sequence). V gave up 4 bases and J gave up 2 bases; unmatched junction bases: 7. This CDR3 region has 16 residues.

The chain has TRBV5-4 and TRBJ1-2; TRBD1 might be the D (5 bases). The CDR3 has 14 amino acids. CDR1 is SGHNT and CDR2 is YYREEE in the germline V gene (reference sequence). The V end lost 0 bases, the J end lost 8 bases, and 14 bases lay between the germline ends. In nucleotides, the CDR3 is TGTGCCAGCAGCTTGGAACGCAGGGCCTGGGGCTACACCTTC. It specifies CASSLERRAWGYTF.

The chain couples TRBV4-1 to TRBJ2-5, with a possible D match to TRBD1 (7 bases). TRBJ2-7 explains the end of the DNA better; the J call may be wrong. This CDR3 region has 18 residues. Germline CDR1 and CDR2: MGHRA and YSYEKL. The CDR3 nucleotides are TGCGCCAGCAGCCAAGACCCGCCGGTTGGCAGGGGGGTCTACGAGCAGTACTTC. This codes for CASSQDPPVGRGVYEQYF.

The V call is TRBV6-5, the J call TRBJ1-6, with no clear D. This CDR3 region has 15 residues. Looked up from germline, CDR1 is MNHEY and CDR2 is SVGAGI. V lost 5 bases, J lost 7 bases, and 15 bases lay in between. CDR3: CASSGRAQPNSPLHF. CDR3 sequence (DNA): TGTGCCAGCAGTGGGCGGGCCCAACCGAATTCACCCCTCCACTTT.

The rearrangement uses TRBV5-1 and TRBJ2-3, with TRBD2 matching over 7 bases. The CDR3 loop spans 16 amino acids. CDR1 and CDR2 from the germline V gene are SGHRS and YFSETQ. The ends lost 3 bases at V and 3 bases at J; junction bases unmatched: 10. CDR3 region: CASSSPGGVRTDTQYF. The CDR3 DNA reads as TGCGCCAGCAGCTCCCCGGGGGGAGTTAGAACAGATACGCAGTATTTT.

This clone was detected only a few times. The chain employs TRBV30 and TRBJ1-2, with D perhaps TRBD1 (5 bases). Germline CDR1 GTSNPN, CDR2 SVGIG (reference sequence). V was trimmed by 3 bases and J by 8 bases, leaving 25 bases between them. The CDR3 spans 16 residues. The CDR3 DNA sequence: TGTGCCTGGAGCCCGCCCGGACACCATCAAAGCAACGGCTACACCTTC. Translation gives CAWSPPGHHQSNGYTF.

This clone was seen a single time. The genes are TRBV4-2 and TRBJ2-5; 7 bases line up with TRBD2. V trimming: 0 bases; J trimming: 5 bases; junction bases outside the gene matches: 9. Per germline, CDR1 LGHNA and CDR2 YNFKEQ. The CDR3 loop spans 16 amino acids. The CDR3 DNA reads TGTGCCAGCAGCCAAGATCCGGGGGGACCTGGGGAGACCCAGTACTTC. Its translation: CASSQDPGGPGETQYF.

V usage is TRBV11-2 and J usage is TRBJ2-1, with D maybe TRBD2 (6 bases). Between the trimmed V and J ends, which lost 2 bases and 12 bases, there was a span of 20 bases. The CDR3 has 15 residues. Germline CDR1 and CDR2: SGHAT and FQNNGV. The CDR3 region is CASSLPPGLPFAQFF. DNA for the CDR3: TGTGCCAGCAGCTTACCCCCGGGACTTCCCTTCGCGCAGTTCTTC.

A note on this clone: Other DNA sequences of this sample code for an identical CDR3. The chain combines TRBV5-1 with TRBJ1-1; no firm D call. CDR1 and CDR2 from the germline V gene are SGHRS and YFSETQ. V gave up 0 bases and J gave up 5 bases, with 8 bases separating them. CDR3 length: 13 residues. CDR3 sequence (DNA): TGCGCCAGCAGCTTGGGGACGGGGACTGAAGCTTTCTTT. Translation gives CASSLGTGTEAFF. Using reference TRBV5-1 and TRBJ1-1 for the parts outside the CDR3, the full variable domain is KAGVTQTPRYLIKTRGQQVTLSCSPISGHRSVSWYQQTPGQGLQFLFEYFSETQRNKGNFPGRFSGRQFSNSRSEMNVSTLELGDSALYLCASSLGTGTEAFFGQGTRLTVV.

This clone was picked up one time. The chain recombines TRBV19 with TRBJ2-2; TRBD2 agrees at 8 bases. Germline trimming cut 7 bases from V and 6 bases from J; bases unmatched to any gene: 7. Per germline, CDR1 LNHDA and CDR2 SQIVND (reference sequence). This CDR3 spans 14 amino acids. The DNA for the CDR3 is TGTGCCAGTACCGGGGGGGCGCGGGCCGGGGAGCTGTTTTTT. As protein: CASTGGARAGELFF.

The genes are TRBV18 and TRBJ1-2; 7 bases are shared with TRBD1. CDR3 length: 15 residues. Germline assignment: CDR1 KGHSH and CDR2 LQKENI. V was pared by 4 bases and J by 6 bases, with 11 bases of the junction left unmatched. CDR3 bases: TGTGCCAGCTCACTAACTACACAGGGGAAGGATGGCTACACCTTC. Encoded protein: CASSLTTQGKDGYTF.

V is TRBV7-2 and J is TRBJ1-3, with TRBD1 matching 11 bases. The germline CDR1 and CDR2 sequences are SGHTA and FQGNSA. CDR3 length equals 17 residues. V was pared by 5 bases and J by 2 bases, with 8 bases of the junction left unmatched. CDR3 sequence: CASSPRADRGPGNTIYF. In DNA form, the CDR3 reads TGTGCCAGCAGCCCCCGCGCGGACAGGGGGCCTGGAAACACCATATATTTT.

V usage is TRBV7-2 and J usage is TRBJ2-2, with a possible D match to TRBD2 (6 bases). CDR1 and CDR2 (germline): SGHTA, FQGNSA. V was cut by 5 bases and J by 1 base, with 14 bases left in between. CDR3 size: 16 residues. The CDR3 sequence is CASSRKRALNTGELFF. The CDR3 nucleotides are TGTGCCAGCAGCCGAAAGCGGGCCCTGAACACCGGGGAGCTGTTTTTT. Supplemented by reference TRBV7-2 and TRBJ2-2, the full variable domain reads GAGVSQSPSNKVTEKGKDVELRCDPISGHTALYWYRQSLGQGLEFLIYFQGNSAPDKSGLPSDRFSAERTGGSVSTLTIQRTQQEDSAVYLCASSRKRALNTGELFFGEGSRLTVL.

The rearrangement links TRBV7-9 to TRBJ2-7, with D maybe TRBD2 (5 bases). Trimming removed 5 bases from V and 0 bases from J, with 11 bases in between. The germline V gene encodes CDR1 SEHNR and CDR2 FQNEAQ (reference sequence). CDR3 length: 14 amino acids. CDR3 DNA: TGTGCCAGCAGCCATAGCGACCCCTCCTACGAGCAGTACTTC. Its protein is CASSHSDPSYEQYF.

The chain uses TRBV7-2 and TRBJ2-6; 10 nucleotides align to TRBD2. V lost 5 bases, J lost 2 bases, and 6 bases stayed unmatched. The CDR3 is made up of 17 amino acids. Germline CDR1 SGHTA, CDR2 FQGNSA. This CDR3 is CASSASGGAAGANVLTF. CDR3 in DNA: TGTGCCAGCAGCGCGAGCGGGGGGGCCGCTGGGGCCAACGTCCTGACTTTC.

The chain has TRBV7-9 and TRBJ2-3; 11 bases fit TRBD2. The V segment lost 2 bases and the J segment 6 bases; nucleotides outside the gene matches: 7. The CDR3 is 16 amino acids. Looked up from germline, CDR1 is SEHNR and CDR2 is FQNEAQ (reference sequence). Here the CDR3 DNA reads TGTGCCAGCAGCTTAACCCTAGCGGGGGGCCTGGATACGCAGTATTTT. It yields the protein CASSLTLAGGLDTQYF.

The CDR3 region has the DNA TGCGCCAGCAGCCAAGGGTGGGAGGGGAGCTACGAGCAGTACTTC. Its translation is CASSQGWEGSYEQYF. The chain is built from TRBV4-1 and TRBJ2-7; TRBD2 aligns across 7 bases. CDR3 length: 15 amino acids. Trimming removed 1 base from V and 3 bases from J; junction bases left unmatched: 6. Germline assignment: CDR1 MGHRA and CDR2 YSYEKL.

The rearrangement links TRBV4-2 to TRBJ2-3; TRBD1 aligns across 7 bases. Germline loops: CDR1 LGHNA, CDR2 YNFKEQ. After removal of 0 bases from V and 3 bases from J, the junction contained 3 bases not matched to a gene. The CDR3 spans 15 residues. The CDR3 region has the DNA TGTGCCAGCAGCCAAGAGGGACAGCGGACAGATACGCAGTATTTT. This translates into CASSQEGQRTDTQYF.

The chain employs TRBV30 and TRBJ2-5; 8 bases fit TRBD2. V dropped 0 bases and J dropped 1; count of bases not matched to a gene: 7. The CDR3 is 16 residues long. The germline V gene has CDR1 GTSNPN and CDR2 SVGIG (reference sequence). In nucleotides, the CDR3 is TGTGCCTGGAGTGTATTCGGGGGGGGATTCCAAGAGACCCAGTACTTC. Residues: CAWSVFGGGFQETQYF.

This rearrangement joins TRBV19 to TRBJ2-2, with TRBD1 identical over 9 bases. This CDR3 has 14 residues. Germline CDR1 is LNHDA and CDR2 is SQIVND (reference sequence). The V gene end was trimmed by 6 bases and the J gene end by 8 bases; junction bases not matched to a gene: 7. CDR3 nucleotides: TGTGCCAGTAGAGCACAGGGGGCGACTGGGGAGCTGTTTTTT. Translated, it gives CASRAQGATGELFF.

The V gene is TRBV7-2, the J gene TRBJ2-1, with 8 bases fitting TRBD2. V dropped 5 bases and J dropped 9; count of bases not matched to a gene: 6. The length of the CDR3 is 13 residues. CDR1 is SGHTA, CDR2 FQGNSA, per germline. CDR3 in amino acids: CASSPGSGTEQFF. For the CDR3, the DNA is TGTGCCAGCAGCCCGGGTAGCGGGACTGAGCAGTTCTTC.

V usage is TRBV29-1 and J usage is TRBJ2-2; no clear D. V was cut by 0 bases and J by 13 bases, with 12 bases left in between. The CDR3 has 12 amino acids. Germline V gene sequence: CDR1 SQVTM, CDR2 ANQGSEA. CDR3 protein: CSVEEYPRGLFF. The CDR3, as DNA: TGCAGCGTTGAAGAATACCCGCGCGGGCTGTTTTTT.

The CDR3 sequence: CASSQEDAGGPLETQYF. The CDR3 coding sequence is TGCGCCAGCAGCCAAGAGGACGCGGGAGGGCCGTTAGAGACCCAGTACTTC. The chain recombines TRBV4-1 with TRBJ2-5; the match to TRBD2 covers 9 bases. V shed 0 bases, J shed 4 bases, and the junction held 9 bases outside the gene matches. Looked up from germline, CDR1 is MGHRA and CDR2 is YSYEKL. CDR3 length equals 17 residues.